The 28 T cell receptor beta chains reported below all come from one sample, sequenced in a study of blood T cells in healthy people across ages (dated by TCRdb to between 2014 and 2017). The receptor library was made with 5' RACE. Sequencing was carried out with an Illumina HiSeq 2500. A second roughly 6 to 11 cycle PCR used a sample-barcoded 5' primer and a J-beta primer mix. TCRdb's own reprocessing of the public reads used fastp at Q25 and MiXCR and kept productive beta chains. Rows with a matching CDR3 protein are joined into one entry that keeps the most common DNA and genes. The sample table records about 930,000 distinct CDR3 sequences; approximately 32% of these occur just once. Roughly a tenth of the sample goes to the ten largest clones. These same records also appear under a second study, on T cells of mothers and their children.

Source material: blood. The receptors were gathered from a middle-aged woman in good health.

Note on this clonotype: This may stem from a read error, because a much larger clone lies one nucleotide away. The chain is built from TRBV4-1 and TRBJ2-5; 8 positions agree with TRBD2. The V segment lost 1 base and the J segment 6 bases; nucleotides outside the gene matches: 4. Looked up from germline, CDR1 is MGHRA and CDR2 is YSYEKL. CDR3 length: 14 amino acids. As DNA, the CDR3 is TGCGCCAGCAGCCAAGCGAGGACTAGCCAGACCCAGTACTTC. It codes for CASSQARTSQTQYF.

The rearrangement uses TRBV12-3 or TRBV12-4 and TRBJ2-3, with 9 bases matching TRBD1. V dropped 4 bases and J dropped 2; count of bases not matched to a gene: 7. This CDR3 comprises 16 residues. As DNA, the CDR3 is TGTGCCAGCAGTTCACAGGGGGCGCGGGTCACAGATACGCAGTATTTT. Its protein product is CASSSQGARVTDTQYF.

Turning to this clonotype: A much larger clone sits a single nucleotide away, making a read error possible. The final CDR3 position lacks the conserved phenylalanine or tryptophan, pointing to a likely read error. The chain couples TRBV5-1 to TRBJ2-1; no definite D call. Germline values: CDR1 SGHRS, CDR2 YFSETQ. The CDR3 sequence is 15 residues long. With 2 bases removed from V and 3 bases from J, the gap between germline ends came to 12 bases. CDR3 sequence: CASSFSQELYNEQFL. DNA for the CDR3: TGCGCCAGCAGCTTTAGCCAGGAACTCTACAATGAGCAGTTCTTA.

This clonotype has only a few counts. The chain joins TRBV14 to TRBJ1-6, with D unclear. CDR3 length equals 16 residues. V was cut by 0 bases and J by 3 bases, with 9 bases left in between. Germline CDR1 is SGHDN and CDR2 is FVKESK. In nucleotides, the CDR3 is TGTGCCAGCAGCCAAGATATCCAGCTCTATAATTCACCCCTCCACTTT. This sequence encodes CASSQDIQLYNSPLHF.

In its sample, this clonotype was seen a few times. V is TRBV20-1 and J is TRBJ2-5; 8 bases fit TRBD1. This CDR3 spans 11 amino acids. CDR1 and CDR2 from the germline V gene are DFQATT and SNEGSKA (reference sequence). The CDR3 region has the DNA TGCGGATCGACAGGGGACGAGACCCAGTACTTC. Protein: CGSTGDETQYF.

This clonotype was picked up many times. The CDR3: CSAEKTGLGTQYF. The CDR3 nucleotides read TGCAGCGCCGAAAAGACAGGGCTCGGGACCCAGTACTTC. The V and J genes are TRBV29-1 and TRBJ2-5; 7 nucleotides line up with TRBD1. The CDR3 runs to 13 residues. Losses at the gene ends were 7 bases for V and 7 bases for J; bases not matched to a gene: 12. Germline V gene lookup returns CDR1 SQVTM and CDR2 ANQGSEA.

This clonotype was seen only a few times. J is TRBJ2-1 and V is TRBV7-2; D gene unclear. The CDR3 has 12 residues. V lost 5 bases to trimming and J lost 8 bases, with 10 bases between them. Germline CDR1 SGHTA, CDR2 FQGNSA. The CDR3 loop is CASSLLTDEQFF. In nucleotides, the CDR3 is TGTGCCAGCAGCCTACTGACCGATGAGCAGTTCTTC.

A few counts support this clonotype. With a much larger clone just one base away, this may be a read error. The chain couples TRBV7-2 to TRBJ2-5, with D tentatively TRBD2 (7 bases). From germline, CDR1 is SGHTA and CDR2 FQGNSA. V was trimmed by 0 bases and J by 11 bases, leaving 22 bases between them. The CDR3 runs 16 residues. CDR3: CASSLASLGGHNEQYF. Written as DNA, the CDR3 is TGTGCCAGCAGCTTAGCGTCTCTGGGGGGGCACAATGAGCAGTACTTC.

Only a few counts were recorded for this clonotype. The chain combines TRBV4-3 with TRBJ2-1; D is uncertain. The end of the DNA fits TRBJ2-7 better, so the J call may be wrong. The CDR3 is 15 residues long. The germline gives CDR1 LGHNA, CDR2 YSLEER. CDR3 nucleotide sequence: TGCGCCAGCAGCCAAGTCCACGACACATACAATGAGCAGTACTTC. It is translated as CASSQVHDTYNEQYF.

In regard to this clonotype: A much more abundant neighbour one base away suggests this may be a read error. The V call is TRBV9, the J call TRBJ2-7; unclear D gene. The germline V gene has CDR1 SGDLS and CDR2 YYNGEE. This CDR3 comprises 14 residues. V dropped 4 bases and J dropped 7 bases, with 18 bases sitting between them. The CDR3 sequence: CASSSRPLDNEQYF. Written as DNA, the CDR3 is TGTGCCAGCAGCTCGCGACCGCTAGACAATGAGCAGTACTTC.

This clonotype was counted between two and nine times. The V gene is TRBV5-1, the J gene TRBJ2-7; D unclear. Trimming took 0 bases from V and 0 from J, leaving 10 bases between them. CDR3 size: 15 residues. CDR1 and CDR2 from the germline V gene are SGHRS and YFSETQ. CDR3 residues: CASSLGGELSYEQYF. The CDR3 DNA reads as TGCGCCAGCAGCTTGGGAGGAGAACTCTCCTACGAGCAGTACTTC.

On this clonotype itself: A much larger clone differs from this one at a single base, so this may be a read error. The chain is built from TRBV29-1 and TRBJ1-2, with unresolved D. CDR3 length: 11 residues. In germline, CDR1 is SQVTM, CDR2 ANQGSEA. CDR3 region: CSGEQSYGDTF. CDR3 coding DNA: TGCAGCGGTGAACAGAGCTATGGCGACACCTTC.

Regarding this clonotype: One junction end does not reproduce the germline sequence, and a read error may be involved. The chain is built from TRBV5-1 and TRBJ1-6; 7 bases are a match to TRBD1. Germline assignment: CDR1 SGHRS and CDR2 YFSETQ. There are 16 residues in the CDR3. The CDR3 DNA is TGCGCCAGCAGCTTGGGGGGACAGTCCTATAATTCCCCCCGCCACTTT. Translating it yields CASSLGGQSYNSPRHF.

This chain uses TRBV2 with TRBJ2-1, with D possibly being TRBD1 (5 bases). The CDR3 extends over 13 amino acids. V was pared by 5 bases and J by 7 bases, with 12 bases between. The germline V gene encodes CDR1 SNHLY and CDR2 FYNNEI. The CDR3 spells CASSLLRENEQFF. CDR3 coding DNA: TGTGCCAGCAGTCTTCTCAGGGAAAATGAGCAGTTCTTC.

The chain joins TRBV5-1 to TRBJ2-7; 12 nucleotides agree with TRBD2. CDR3 length equals 17 residues. Losses at the gene ends were 0 bases for V and 6 bases for J; bases not matched to a gene: 10. The germline CDR1 and CDR2 sequences are SGHRS and YFSETQ. The CDR3 sequence: CASSLDLAGGPRGEQYF. CDR3 in DNA: TGCGCCAGCAGCTTGGATCTAGCGGGGGGGCCTCGAGGCGAGCAGTACTTC.

This clonotype was seen a handful of times. V is TRBV12-3 or TRBV12-4 and J is TRBJ1-2; TRBD1 matches 9 bases. Germline trimming cut 6 bases from V and 0 bases from J; bases unmatched to any gene: 5. The CDR3 covers 15 residues. CDR3 in amino acids: CASSRTGAANYGYTF. Written as DNA, the CDR3 is TGTGCCAGCAGCCGGACAGGGGCGGCTAACTATGGCTACACCTTC.

The sample holds many counts of this clonotype. The chain couples TRBV6-5 to TRBJ1-3; tentative D call: TRBD1 (5 bases). Germline CDR1 reads MNHEY; CDR2 reads SVGAGI. This CDR3 contains 16 residues. V lost 2 bases and J lost 0, with 11 bases in between. CDR3 in amino acids: CASSYRQGYSGNTIYF. CDR3 sequence (DNA): TGTGCCAGCAGTTACCGGCAGGGCTACTCTGGAAACACCATATATTTT.

This clonotype was found many times. The rearrangement uses TRBV29-1 and TRBJ2-5; 7 bases align to TRBD1. Trimming took 4 bases from V and 1 from J; bases not matched to a gene: 6. The CDR3 sequence is 14 residues long. Germline V CDR1 and CDR2: SQVTM, ANQGSEA. Here the CDR3 DNA reads TGCAGCGTTGTAAGACAGGGCTCCCAAGAGACCCAGTACTTC. Translation gives CSVVRQGSQETQYF.

This clonotype was recorded a few times. V gene TRBV3-1 combines with J gene TRBJ2-1; the D gene is possibly TRBD1 (6 bases). Germline loops: CDR1 LGHDT, CDR2 YNNKEL (reference sequence). CDR3 length: 14 amino acids. Deletions cut 0 bases from V and 7 bases from J, with 10 bases between. As DNA, the CDR3 is TGTGCCAGCAGCCAAGATCTAGGACAGAATGAGCAGTTCTTC. Translated: CASSQDLGQNEQFF.

This clonotype was seen at least ten times. The chain links TRBV5-1 to TRBJ2-1; 13 positions agree with TRBD2. CDR1 is SGHRS, CDR2 YFSETQ, per germline. V shed 3 bases and J 12 bases; nucleotides not matched to a gene: 6. The CDR3 consists of 14 residues. In nucleotides, the CDR3 is TGCGCCAGCAGCTCTGGACTAGCGGGGGATGTGCAGTTCTTC. Amino acids: CASSSGLAGDVQFF. Full variable domain (remainder filled in from reference TRBV5-1 and TRBJ2-1): KAGVTQTPRYLIKTRGQQVTLSCSPISGHRSVSWYQQTPGQGLQFLFEYFSETQRNKGNFPGRFSGRQFSNSRSEMNVSTLELGDSALYLCASSSGLAGDVQFFGPGTRLTVL.

This chain joins TRBV7-2 and TRBJ1-5; D is ambiguous. The ends were cut back, 5 bases at V and 2 bases at J, with 13 bases in the middle. This CDR3 comprises 15 residues. Germline V gene sequence: CDR1 SGHTA, CDR2 FQGNSA. DNA of the CDR3: TGTGCCAGCAGCAGACAAGCCGGGGGCAATCAGCCCCAGCATTTT. This gives the protein CASSRQAGGNQPQHF.

The chain employs TRBV27 and TRBJ1-3; D gene unclear. The CDR3 is 13 amino acids. CDR1 and CDR2 (germline): MNHEY, SMNVEV (reference sequence). Trimming pared 3 bases from V and 4 bases from J, leaving 7 bases between. The CDR3 reads CASSLNMGNTIYF. The CDR3 coding sequence is TGTGCCAGCAGTTTGAACATGGGAAACACCATATATTTT.

This clonotype showed up many times. The V call is TRBV29-1, the J call TRBJ2-1; D uncertain. V shed 0 bases and J shed 9 bases, with 3 bases lying between them. CDR3 length: 10 amino acids. Germline values: CDR1 SQVTM, CDR2 ANQGSEA. DNA of the CDR3: TGCAGCGTTGAAGAGGGTGAGCAGTTCTTC. It is translated as CSVEEGEQFF.

The sample holds a few counts of this clonotype. Here the CDR3 DNA reads TGTGCCAGCAGTAGGCCCCCAACCAATGAGCAGTTCTTC. Its translation is CASSRPPTNEQFF. The chain employs TRBV28 and TRBJ2-1; unclear D gene. This CDR3 region has 13 residues. From germline, CDR1 is MDHEN and CDR2 SYDVKM. The V gene lost 5 bases and the J gene lost 6 bases, with 11 bases spanning the gap.

This clonotype was seen only a few times. The rearrangement uses TRBV28 and TRBJ1-1, with TRBD1 matching over 7 bases. The CDR3 length is 14 residues. Per germline, CDR1 MDHEN and CDR2 SYDVKM. The J segment lost 8 bases and the V segment lost 5 bases, leaving 11 bases of the junction unmatched. CDR3 protein: CASSTRQGQEEAFF. As DNA, the CDR3 is TGTGCCAGCAGTACCAGACAGGGTCAAGAGGAAGCTTTCTTT.

The genes are TRBV25-1 and TRBJ2-1, with D maybe TRBD1 (5 bases). The CDR3 runs 12 residues. The germline V and J ends were trimmed by 3 bases and 10 bases, with 10 bases remaining between them. Germline loops: CDR1 MGHDK, CDR2 SYGVNS. The CDR3 protein is CASSESGWEQFF. The DNA of the CDR3 is TGTGCCAGCAGTGAGTCAGGGTGGGAGCAGTTCTTC.

J is TRBJ2-7 and V is TRBV28; D not resolved. CDR3 size: 12 residues. Trimming cost V 6 bases and J 2 bases, with 8 bases left between them. Germline V gene sequence: CDR1 MDHEN, CDR2 SYDVKM. The CDR3 DNA is TGTGCCAGCAGCCAATCTGCCTACGAGCAGTACTTC. This translates into CASSQSAYEQYF.

The J gene is TRBJ1-3, the V gene TRBV20-1; possibly TRBD1 for D (5 bases). Per the germline V gene, CDR1 is DFQATT and CDR2 is SNEGSKA (reference sequence). CDR3 size: 11 residues. The CDR3 sequence is CTRGGANTIYF. The CDR3 bases are TGCACCCGAGGAGGGGCCAACACCATATATTTT.